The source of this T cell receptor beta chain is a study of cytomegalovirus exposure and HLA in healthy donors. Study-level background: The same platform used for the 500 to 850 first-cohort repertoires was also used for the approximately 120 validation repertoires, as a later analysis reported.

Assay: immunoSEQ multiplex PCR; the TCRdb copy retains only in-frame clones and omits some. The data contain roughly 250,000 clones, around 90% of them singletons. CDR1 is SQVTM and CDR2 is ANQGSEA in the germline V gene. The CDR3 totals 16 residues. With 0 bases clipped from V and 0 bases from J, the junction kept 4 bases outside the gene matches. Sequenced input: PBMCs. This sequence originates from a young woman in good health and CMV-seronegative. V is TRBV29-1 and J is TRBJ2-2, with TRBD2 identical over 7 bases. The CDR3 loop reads CSVEDLGGSNTGELFF. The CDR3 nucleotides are TGCAGCGTTGAAGATCTCGGGGGGTCGAACACCGGGGAGCTGTTTTTT.